The T cell receptor beta chain under discussion was sequenced for a study of identical twins. The table lists this clonotype with many counts. The target antigen is unknown. Template switching added a universal primer binding site, and final cDNA carried unique molecular identifiers. TCRdb used MiXCR to reprocess the 5' RACE reads, holding one entry per CDR3 protein. The sample contains just under 650,000 distinct CDR3 sequences, roughly 7.2% of which appear only once. V lost 4 bases and J lost 0, with 8 bases in between. CDR3 length: 14 amino acids. Study conclusions and caveats: For cord blood, abundant beta clonotypes had fewer insertions, unlike memory repertoires, which showed none. Invariant T cells like MAIT and iNKT could partly confound the zero-insertion analyses. Out-of-frame alpha sequences common to twins were enriched for low generation probability.

This sample was also put to use in a study of yellow fever vaccine responses in identical twins.

The rearrangement links TRBV12-3 or TRBV12-4 to TRBJ2-3; D may be TRBD1 (6 bases). The sequenced material came from PBMCs. The sequence came from a woman aged 18-30 years in good health. CDR3 amino acids: CASSSGASTDTQYF. DNA of the CDR3: TGTGCCAGCAGTTCAGGGGCCAGCACAGATACGCAGTATTTT.